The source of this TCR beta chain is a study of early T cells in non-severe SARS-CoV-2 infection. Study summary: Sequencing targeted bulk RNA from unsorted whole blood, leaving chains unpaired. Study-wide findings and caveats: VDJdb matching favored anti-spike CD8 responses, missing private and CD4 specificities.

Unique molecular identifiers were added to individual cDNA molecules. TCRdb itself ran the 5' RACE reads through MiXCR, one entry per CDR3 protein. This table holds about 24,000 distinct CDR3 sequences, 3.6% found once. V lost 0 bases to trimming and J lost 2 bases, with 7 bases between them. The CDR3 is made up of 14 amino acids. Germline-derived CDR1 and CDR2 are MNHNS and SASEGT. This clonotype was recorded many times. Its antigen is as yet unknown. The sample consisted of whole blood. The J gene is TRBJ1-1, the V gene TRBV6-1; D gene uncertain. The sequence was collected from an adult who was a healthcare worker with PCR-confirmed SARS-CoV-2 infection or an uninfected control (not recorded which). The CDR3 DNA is TGTGCCAGCAGTGAAGCGACACCCAACACTGAAGCTTTCTTT. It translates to CASSEATPNTEAFF.